This TCR beta chain was sequenced during a study of cytomegalovirus exposure and HLA in healthy donors. Germline V CDR1 and CDR2: LNHDA, SQIVND (reference sequence). J gave up 8 bases and V 6 bases, and 6 bases lay outside the gene matches. The CDR3 sequence is 13 residues long. Study-wide points: Reportedly, cytomegalovirus status was diagnosed with high sensitivity and specificity. There was a cluster of highly shared sequence variants that was likely a sequencing artifact.

PCR was performed using 60 Vbeta and 13 Jbeta primers. The repertoire was sequenced with immunoSEQ multiplex PCR; TCRdb's copy has only in-frame clones and lacks some. This sample has 110,000 or so clones, with 70% to 85% found just once. This clone was picked up a small number of times. Its specificity is unknown. V is TRBV19 and J is TRBJ1-2, with TRBD1 identical over 10 bases. Specimen: PBMCs. This receptor was taken from a woman aged 40-49 years in good health and CMV-seropositive. The CDR3 reads CASRQTGGSGYTF. The CDR3 DNA reads TGTGCCAGTAGGCAGACAGGGGGCAGCGGCTACACCTTC. Based on the CDR3 plus reference TRBV19 and TRBJ1-2, the full variable domain is DGGITQSPKYLFRKEGQNVTLSCEQNLNHDAMYWYRQDPGQGLRLIYYSQIVNDFQKGDIAEGYSVSREKKESFPLTVTSAQKNPTAFYLCASRQTGGSGYTFGSGTRLTVV.